The 25 T cell receptor beta chains reported below all come from one sample, sequenced in a study of a mutant IDH1 vaccine in newly diagnosed glioma. The antigens of these receptors remain unknown. This sample's time point: week 11, during vaccination. A 20-mer mutant IDH1 peptide at 300 ug was injected subcutaneously with topical imiquimod. Sequenced by immunoSEQ multiplex PCR; TCRdb stores in-frame clones only, minus some. The table has tens of thousands of clones, 65% to 85% seen once. Source: PBMCs, taken from a glioma patient whose treatment included an IDH1 peptide vaccine. The receptors come from a woman between 18 and 30 years old with glioma.

The chain couples TRBV6-7 to TRBJ2-5, with TRBD2 matching 8 bases. TRBV6-7 is designated an ORF whose function remains uncertain. J was trimmed by 4 bases and V by 7 bases; bases with no gene match: 11. The CDR3 contains 15 residues. The CDR3 bases are TGTGCCAGCACCCTTCGGGGGGGCGTAGGAGAGACCCAGTACTTC. Its translation: CASTLRGGVGETQYF.

V is TRBV6-5 and J is TRBJ2-5, with TRBD1 matching over 7 bases. The CDR3 has 15 amino acids. The trim removed 6 bases at V and 5 bases at J, leaving 12 bases unmatched. CDR1 and CDR2 (germline): MNHEY, SVGAGI. This CDR3 is CASRPLTGPPETQYF. The DNA for the CDR3 is TGTGCCAGCAGACCGCTGACAGGGCCGCCCGAGACCCAGTACTTC.

This clone has a single count. This chain uses TRBV2 with TRBJ1-5; 10 bases line up with TRBD1. The CDR3 is 15 amino acids. J gave up 6 bases and V 4 bases, and 6 bases lay outside the gene matches. Germline lookup yields CDR1 SNHLY and CDR2 FYNNEI. CDR3 residues: CASSGDRGSGQPQHF. CDR3 nucleotides: TGTGCCAGCAGTGGGGACAGGGGATCGGGTCAGCCCCAGCATTTT.

This clone was picked up a small number of times. J is TRBJ1-5 and V is TRBV19; D is undetermined. V was clipped by 3 bases and J by 5 bases, with 20 bases between them. The germline gives CDR1 LNHDA, CDR2 SQIVND (reference sequence). CDR3 length: 17 residues. DNA for the CDR3: TGTGCCAGTAGTATTTCGATTCAGGCCAATAAAGATCAGCCCCAGCATTTT. Translating gives CASSISIQANKDQPQHF.

The chain employs TRBV4-1 and TRBJ2-1, with D hard to call. This CDR3 region has 14 residues. Germline CDR1 and CDR2: MGHRA and YSYEKL. V was clipped by 2 bases and J by 7 bases, with 12 bases between them. CDR3 DNA sequence: TGCGCCAGCAGCCAAACGTGGGTTGTGAATGAGCAGTTCTTC. Its protein is CASSQTWVVNEQFF.

The V gene is TRBV27, the J gene TRBJ1-5; no firm D call. Germline V gene data show CDR1 as MNHEY and CDR2 as SMNVEV (reference sequence). Trimming shortened V by 3 bases and J by 7 bases, and 10 bases separated the two germline ends. CDR3 length equals 13 residues. DNA of the CDR3: TGTGCCAGCAGTTTGCGGACGAACCAGCCCCAGCATTTT. This gives the protein CASSLRTNQPQHF.

This rearrangement joins TRBV4-3 to TRBJ2-1; no definite D call. Germline loops: CDR1 LGHNA, CDR2 YSLEER. V lost 2 bases, J lost 5 bases, and 7 bases lay in between. The length of the CDR3 is 13 residues. CDR3 nucleotide sequence: TGCGCCAGCAGCCAATTGGGTGACAATGAGCAGTTCTTC. Its translation is CASSQLGDNEQFF.

The chain joins TRBV9 to TRBJ2-7, with D perhaps assigned TRBD1 or TRBD2 (5 bases each). CDR1 and CDR2 (germline): SGDLS, YYNGEE. The CDR3 sequence is 16 residues long. Trimming took 4 bases from V and 0 from J, leaving 17 bases between them. In DNA form, the CDR3 reads TGTGCCAGCAGCCCTCGTGGAGGTGGGGGCTCCTACGAGCAGTACTTC. It is translated as CASSPRGGGGSYEQYF.

This sequence joins TRBV2 and TRBJ2-7; D is possibly TRBD1 (6 bases). Germline V gene lookup returns CDR1 SNHLY and CDR2 FYNNEI. V was trimmed by 10 bases and J by 5 bases, leaving 18 bases between them. The CDR3 extends over 13 amino acids. CDR3 sequence (DNA): TGTGCCATCCAAGGCAGGGGCTTCGACGAGCAGTACTTC. Amino acids: CAIQGRGFDEQYF.

The chain recombines TRBV13 with TRBJ2-7, with D uncertain. With 0 bases removed from V and 2 bases from J, the gap between germline ends came to 8 bases. Germline assignment: CDR1 PRHDT and CDR2 FYEKMQ (reference sequence). CDR3 length equals 14 residues. The CDR3 spells CASSLGPGTYEQYF. The CDR3, as DNA: TGTGCCAGCAGCTTAGGCCCGGGTACCTACGAGCAGTACTTC.

The V call is TRBV30, the J call TRBJ2-2; a weak D match, TRBD2 (5 bases). Per the germline V gene, CDR1 is GTSNPN and CDR2 is SVGIG (reference sequence). The V gene lost 2 bases and the J gene lost 1 base, with 8 bases spanning the gap. The CDR3 spans 14 residues. DNA of the CDR3: TGTGCCTGGAGTAGACGGGAGAACACCGGGGAGCTGTTTTTT. Its translation: CAWSRRENTGELFF.

The J gene is TRBJ1-2, the V gene TRBV5-6; D ambiguous. Germline CDR1 SGHDT, CDR2 YYEEEE. V lost 0 bases, J lost 4 bases, and 16 bases lay in between. This CDR3 is built from 16 residues. The CDR3 loop reads CASSLGAATRIYGYTF. CDR3 DNA: TGTGCCAGCAGCTTGGGGGCCGCCACGAGAATCTATGGCTACACCTTC. The full variable domain, rest sourced from reference TRBV5-6 and TRBJ1-2, is DAGVTQSPTHLIKTRGQQVTLRCSPKSGHDTVSWYQQALGQGPQFIFQYYEEEERQRGNFPDRFSGHQFPNYSSELNVNALLLGDSALYLCASSLGAATRIYGYTFGSGTRLTVV.

The chain carries TRBV5-1 and TRBJ2-7; possibly TRBD1 for D (6 bases). The CDR3 spans 15 residues. Germline CDR1 SGHRS, CDR2 YFSETQ. Trimming shortened V by 4 bases and J by 7 bases, and 21 bases separated the two germline ends. In DNA form, the CDR3 reads TGCGCCAGCAGCACCAGGGGTGAATACCTGGGGGAGCAGTACTTC. Encoded protein: CASSTRGEYLGEQYF.

The sample holds a few counts of this clone. This chain uses TRBV4-2 with TRBJ1-1, with a tentative D call TRBD1 (5 bases). This CDR3 is 15 amino acids long. V shed 1 base and J shed 1 base, with 10 bases lying between them. Germline CDR1 and CDR2: LGHNA and YNFKEQ. In DNA, the CDR3 is TGTGCCAGCAGCCAAGTGGCGGGGGGGAACACTGAAGCTTTCTTT. Residues: CASSQVAGGNTEAFF.

The chain combines TRBV7-2 with TRBJ2-5, with unresolved D. Per germline, CDR1 SGHTA and CDR2 FQGNSA. The ends were cut back, 5 bases at V and 5 bases at J, with 6 bases in the middle. This CDR3 has 11 residues. CDR3: CASSPWETQYF. CDR3 bases: TGTGCCAGCAGCCCGTGGGAGACCCAGTACTTC. Full variable domain (outside the CDR3, taken from reference TRBV7-2 and TRBJ2-5): GAGVSQSPSNKVTEKGKDVELRCDPISGHTALYWYRQSLGQGLEFLIYFQGNSAPDKSGLPSDRFSAERTGGSVSTLTIQRTQQEDSAVYLCASSPWETQYFGPGTRLLVL.

J is TRBJ2-3 and V is TRBV4-2; the match to TRBD2 covers 9 bases. In germline, CDR1 is LGHNA, CDR2 YNFKEQ. V dropped 0 bases and J dropped 4; count of bases not matched to a gene: 5. CDR3 length equals 16 residues. The CDR3 is CASSQDSAGGSDTQYF. The CDR3 DNA reads as TGTGCCAGCAGCCAAGATTCAGCGGGGGGATCAGATACGCAGTATTTT.

This clone was observed once. The chain joins TRBV19 to TRBJ2-7; no clear D gene. The ends were cut back, 8 bases at V and 2 bases at J, with 13 bases in the middle. The CDR3 is made up of 13 amino acids. CDR1 LNHDA and CDR2 SQIVND come from the germline V gene (reference sequence). The CDR3, as DNA: TGTGCCAGTCCGCCCATTGTCACCTACGAGCAGTACTTC. Amino acids: CASPPIVTYEQYF.

V usage is TRBV25-1 and J usage is TRBJ2-7; tentatively, D is TRBD1 or TRBD2 (5 bases each). Germline CDR1 reads MGHDK; CDR2 reads SYGVNS. The ends were cut back, 6 bases at V and 2 bases at J, with 17 bases in the middle. The CDR3 loop spans 15 amino acids. The CDR3 is CASRREGSKTYEQYF. DNA of the CDR3: TGTGCCAGCAGAAGAGAGGGGTCCAAAACCTACGAGCAGTACTTC.

The chain combines TRBV5-6 with TRBJ2-3; D gene uncertain. In germline, CDR1 is SGHDT, CDR2 YYEEEE. The CDR3 is 15 residues long. The V end was cut by 2 bases, the J end by 0 bases, with 10 bases between. In DNA, the CDR3 is TGTGCCAGCAGCTTAGGGTTGTGGAGCACAGATACGCAGTATTTT. As protein: CASSLGLWSTDTQYF.

This clone rates as medium-sized. V is TRBV29-1 and J is TRBJ2-7, with a weak D call TRBD1 (6 bases). V was cut by 4 bases and J by 3 bases, with 10 bases left in between. Per the germline V gene, CDR1 is SQVTM and CDR2 is ANQGSEA. This CDR3 is 12 amino acids long. The CDR3 DNA sequence: TGCAGCGTTGGACAACAGGGCTACGAGCAGTACTTC. The encoded protein is CSVGQQGYEQYF.

In its sample, this clone was seen a few times. The gene calls are TRBV9 and TRBJ1-1; unclear D gene. The CDR3 is 13 residues long. CDR1 SGDLS and CDR2 YYNGEE come from the germline V gene. With 3 bases removed from V and 1 base from J, the gap between germline ends came to 7 bases. CDR3 nucleotide sequence: TGTGCCAGCAGCGCGACGGGGAACACTGAAGCTTTCTTT. Protein product: CASSATGNTEAFF. Together with reference TRBV9 and TRBJ1-1, the CDR3 gives the full variable domain: DSGVTQTPKHLITATGQRVTLRCSPRSGDLSVYWYQQSLDQGLQFLIQYYNGEERAKGNILERFSAQQFPDLHSELNLSSLELGDSALYFCASSATGNTEAFFGQGTRLTVV.

V and J are TRBV5-4 and TRBJ1-1; a possible D gene is TRBD1 (5 bases). V lost 2 bases, J lost 7 bases, and 12 bases lay in between. This CDR3 is 13 amino acids long. Germline V gives CDR1 SGHNT, CDR2 YYREEE (reference sequence). The CDR3 is CASSFPLDIEAFF. The CDR3 DNA reads TGTGCCAGCAGCTTTCCCCTGGACATTGAAGCTTTCTTT.

This clone was counted a single time. The V call is TRBV5-6, the J call TRBJ2-5, with D perhaps TRBD1 (6 bases). Germline V gene data show CDR1 as SGHDT and CDR2 as YYEEEE. The CDR3 extends over 16 amino acids. Trimming pared 1 base from V and 3 bases from J, leaving 16 bases between. CDR3 nucleotides: TGTGCCAGCAGCTTGTACCGGACAGCTGGGGAAGAGACCCAGTACTTC. Amino acid sequence: CASSLYRTAGEETQYF.

The CDR3, as DNA: TGTGCCAGCGGGACTAGCTCCTACAATGAGCAGTTCTTC. As protein: CASGTSSYNEQFF. V is TRBV19 and J is TRBJ2-1, with 8 bases that match TRBD2. After removal of 9 bases from V and 0 bases from J, the junction contained 1 base not matched to a gene. This CDR3 contains 13 residues. Germline assignment: CDR1 LNHDA and CDR2 SQIVND (reference sequence).

This chain joins TRBV29-1 and TRBJ2-3, with TRBD1 as a possible D gene (6 bases). Trimming left V 2 bases short and J 1 base short, with 13 bases between. CDR3 size: 15 residues. Germline assignment: CDR1 SQVTM and CDR2 ANQGSEA. The CDR3 DNA reads TGCAGCGTTGAAACGACAGGTTTCCGCACAGATACGCAGTATTTT. It codes for CSVETTGFRTDTQYF.